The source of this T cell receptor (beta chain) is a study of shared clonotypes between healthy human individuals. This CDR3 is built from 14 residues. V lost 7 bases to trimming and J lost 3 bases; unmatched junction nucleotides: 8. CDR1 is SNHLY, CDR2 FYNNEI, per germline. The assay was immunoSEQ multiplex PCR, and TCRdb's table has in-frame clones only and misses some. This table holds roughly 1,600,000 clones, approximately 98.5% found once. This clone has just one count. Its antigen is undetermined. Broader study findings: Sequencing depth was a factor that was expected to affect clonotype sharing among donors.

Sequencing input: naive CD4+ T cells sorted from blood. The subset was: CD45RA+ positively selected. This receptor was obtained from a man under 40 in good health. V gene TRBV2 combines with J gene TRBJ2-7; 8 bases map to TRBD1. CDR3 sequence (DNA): TGTGCCAGCAAGAGGACAGGGCCCAACTACGAGCAGTACTTC. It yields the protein CASKRTGPNYEQYF.